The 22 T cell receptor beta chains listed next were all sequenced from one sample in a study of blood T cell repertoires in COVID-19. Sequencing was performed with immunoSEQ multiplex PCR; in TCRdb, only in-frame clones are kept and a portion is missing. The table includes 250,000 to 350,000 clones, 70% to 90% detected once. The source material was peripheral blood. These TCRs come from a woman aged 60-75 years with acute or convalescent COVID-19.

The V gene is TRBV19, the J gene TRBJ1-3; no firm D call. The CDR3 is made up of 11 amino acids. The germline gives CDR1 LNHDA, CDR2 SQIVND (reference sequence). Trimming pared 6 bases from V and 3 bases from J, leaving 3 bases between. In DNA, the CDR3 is TGTGCCAGTAGCCTTGGAAACACCATATATTTT. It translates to CASSLGNTIYF.

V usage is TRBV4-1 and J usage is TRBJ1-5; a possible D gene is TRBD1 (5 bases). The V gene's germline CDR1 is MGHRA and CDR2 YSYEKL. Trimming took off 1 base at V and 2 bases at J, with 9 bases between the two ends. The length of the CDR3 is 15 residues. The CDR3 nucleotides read TGCGCCAGCAGCCAAGGCAGGGCGGGCAATCAGCCCCAGCATTTT. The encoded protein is CASSQGRAGNQPQHF.

The CDR3 nucleotides read TGTGCAAGTGGGGGGGGGACCTACGAGCAGTACTTC. Its translation is CASGGGTYEQYF. The V call is TRBV19, the J call TRBJ2-7, with 7 bases lining up with TRBD2. Germline CDR1 LNHDA, CDR2 SQIVND (reference sequence). The CDR3 has 12 residues.

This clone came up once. The CDR3 nucleotides read TGTGCCAGCAGCCAAGATCTAGGCCAGCCCCAGCATTTT. Translation: CASSQDLGQPQHF. V is TRBV14 and J is TRBJ1-5, with unresolved D. Trimming shortened V by 0 bases and J by 7 bases, and 7 bases separated the two germline ends. Germline V gives CDR1 SGHDN, CDR2 FVKESK. This CDR3 is 13 amino acids long.

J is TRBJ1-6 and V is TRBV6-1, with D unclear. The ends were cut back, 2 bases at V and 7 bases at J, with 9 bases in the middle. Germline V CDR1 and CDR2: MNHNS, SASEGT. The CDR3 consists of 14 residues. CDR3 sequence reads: CASSEILLNSPLHF. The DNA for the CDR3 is TGTGCCAGCAGTGAAATTTTATTGAATTCACCCCTCCACTTT.

CDR3 sequence: CASSAGQGFTYNSPLHF. CDR3 coding DNA: TGTGCCAGCAGTGCGGGACAGGGATTCACCTATAATTCACCCCTCCACTTT. The chain has TRBV27 and TRBJ1-6, with TRBD1 matching 9 bases. The CDR3 contains 17 residues. J lost 2 bases, V lost 5 bases, and 7 bases had no gene match. Germline CDR1 and CDR2: MNHEY and SMNVEV (reference sequence).

The CDR3 DNA reads TGTGCCAGCAGTTCTACTAGCGGGGGGTACAATGAGCAGTTCTTC. This encodes CASSSTSGGYNEQFF. The chain combines TRBV6-5 with TRBJ2-1; 12 bases match TRBD2. Germline loops: CDR1 MNHEY, CDR2 SVGAGI. The CDR3 covers 15 residues. Trimming cost V 4 bases and J 4 bases; bases outside gene matches: 2.

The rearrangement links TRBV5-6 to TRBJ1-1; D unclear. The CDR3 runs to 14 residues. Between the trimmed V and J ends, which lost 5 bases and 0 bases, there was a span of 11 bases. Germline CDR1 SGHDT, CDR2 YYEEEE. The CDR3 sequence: CASRRANMNTEAFF. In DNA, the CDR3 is TGTGCCAGCAGGAGGGCTAACATGAACACTGAAGCTTTCTTT.

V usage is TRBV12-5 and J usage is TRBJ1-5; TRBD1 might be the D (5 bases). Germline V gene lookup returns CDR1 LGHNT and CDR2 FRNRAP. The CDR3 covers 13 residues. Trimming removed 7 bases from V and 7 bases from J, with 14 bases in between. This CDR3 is CASAPGGAQPQHF. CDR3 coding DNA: TGTGCTAGTGCCCCTGGTGGGGCCCAGCCCCAGCATTTT.

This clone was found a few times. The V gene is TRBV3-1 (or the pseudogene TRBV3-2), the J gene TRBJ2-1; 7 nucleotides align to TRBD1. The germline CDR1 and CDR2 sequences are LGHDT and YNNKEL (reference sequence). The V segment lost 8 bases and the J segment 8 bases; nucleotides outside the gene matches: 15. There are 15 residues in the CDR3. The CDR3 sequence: CASSQGVARVDEQFF. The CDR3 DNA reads TGTGCCAGCTCCCAGGGGGTAGCCCGGGTCGATGAGCAGTTCTTC.

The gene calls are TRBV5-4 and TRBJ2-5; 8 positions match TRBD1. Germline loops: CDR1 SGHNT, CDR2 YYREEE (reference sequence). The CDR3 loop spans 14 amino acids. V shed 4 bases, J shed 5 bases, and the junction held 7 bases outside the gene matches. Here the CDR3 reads CASSPTGVGETQYF. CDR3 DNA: TGTGCCAGCAGCCCGACAGGGGTGGGGGAGACCCAGTACTTC.

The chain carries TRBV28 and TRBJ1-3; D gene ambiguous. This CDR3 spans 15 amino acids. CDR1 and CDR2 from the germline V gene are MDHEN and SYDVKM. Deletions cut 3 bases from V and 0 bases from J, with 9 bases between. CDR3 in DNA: TGTGCCAGCAGTTTGACGCGGCGCTCTGGAAACACCATATATTTT. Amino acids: CASSLTRRSGNTIYF.

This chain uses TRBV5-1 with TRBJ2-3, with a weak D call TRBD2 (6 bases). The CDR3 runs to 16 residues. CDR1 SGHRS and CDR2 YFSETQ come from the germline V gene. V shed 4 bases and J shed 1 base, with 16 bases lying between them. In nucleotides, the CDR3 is TGCGCCAGCAGCCCCGCTCGAACGGGGGGCACAGATACGCAGTATTTT. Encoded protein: CASSPARTGGTDTQYF. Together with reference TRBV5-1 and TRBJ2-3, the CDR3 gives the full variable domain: KAGVTQTPRYLIKTRGQQVTLSCSPISGHRSVSWYQQTPGQGLQFLFEYFSETQRNKGNFPGRFSGRQFSNSRSEMNVSTLELGDSALYLCASSPARTGGTDTQYFGPGTRLTVL.

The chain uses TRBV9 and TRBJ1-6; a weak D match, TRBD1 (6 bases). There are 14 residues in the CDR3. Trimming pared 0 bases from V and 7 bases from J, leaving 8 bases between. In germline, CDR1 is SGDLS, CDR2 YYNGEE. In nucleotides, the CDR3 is TGTGCCAGCAGCGTAGCAGGGGCGAATTCACCCCTCCACTTT. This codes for CASSVAGANSPLHF.

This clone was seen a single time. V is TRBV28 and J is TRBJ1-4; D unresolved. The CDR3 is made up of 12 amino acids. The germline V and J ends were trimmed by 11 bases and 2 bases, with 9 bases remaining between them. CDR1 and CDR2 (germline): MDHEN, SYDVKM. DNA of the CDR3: TGTGCCCTGGGGAGGACTAATGAAAAACTGTTTTTT. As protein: CALGRTNEKLFF.

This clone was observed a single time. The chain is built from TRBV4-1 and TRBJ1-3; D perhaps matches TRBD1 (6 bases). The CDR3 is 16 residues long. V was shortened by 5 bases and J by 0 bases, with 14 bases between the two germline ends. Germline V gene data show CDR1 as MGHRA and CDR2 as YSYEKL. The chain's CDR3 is CASSTGGANSGNTIYF. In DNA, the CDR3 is TGCGCCAGCAGCACCGGGGGGGCAAACTCTGGAAACACCATATATTTT.

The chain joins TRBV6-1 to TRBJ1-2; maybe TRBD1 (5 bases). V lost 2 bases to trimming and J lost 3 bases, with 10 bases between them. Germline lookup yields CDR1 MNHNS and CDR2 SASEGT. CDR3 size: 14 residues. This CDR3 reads CASSERGSHYGYTF. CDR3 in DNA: TGTGCCAGCAGTGAAAGGGGCAGTCACTATGGCTACACCTTC.

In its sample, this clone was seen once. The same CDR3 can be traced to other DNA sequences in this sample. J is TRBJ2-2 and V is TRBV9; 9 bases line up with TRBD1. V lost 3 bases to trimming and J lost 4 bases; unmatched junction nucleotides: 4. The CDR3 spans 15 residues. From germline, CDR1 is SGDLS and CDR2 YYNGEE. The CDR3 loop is CASSGGQGVTGELFF. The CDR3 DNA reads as TGTGCCAGCAGCGGGGGACAGGGAGTCACCGGGGAGCTGTTTTTT. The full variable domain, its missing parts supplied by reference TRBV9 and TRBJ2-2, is DSGVTQTPKHLITATGQRVTLRCSPRSGDLSVYWYQQSLDQGLQFLIQYYNGEERAKGNILERFSAQQFPDLHSELNLSSLELGDSALYFCASSGGQGVTGELFFGEGSRLTVL.

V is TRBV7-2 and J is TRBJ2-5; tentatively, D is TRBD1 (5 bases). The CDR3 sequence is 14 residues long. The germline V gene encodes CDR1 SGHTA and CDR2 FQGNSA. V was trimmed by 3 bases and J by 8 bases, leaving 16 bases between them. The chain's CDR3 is CASSLAGYPGTQYF. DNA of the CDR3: TGTGCCAGCAGCTTGGCAGGGTACCCAGGAACCCAGTACTTC.

CDR3 in DNA: TGTGCCAGCAGCTCCGGACAGGGGATCACTAATGAAAAACTGTTTTTT. It encodes CASSSGQGITNEKLFF. This chain joins TRBV11-1 and TRBJ1-4; TRBD1 agrees at 9 bases. Unmatched junction bases numbered 5, after V lost 4 bases and J lost 2 bases. Germline V lookup: CDR1 SGHAT, CDR2 FQDESV (reference sequence). The CDR3 is 16 residues long.

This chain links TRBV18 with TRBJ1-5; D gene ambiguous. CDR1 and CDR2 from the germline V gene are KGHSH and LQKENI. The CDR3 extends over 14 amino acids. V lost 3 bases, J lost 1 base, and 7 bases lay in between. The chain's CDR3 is CASSPFESNQPQHF. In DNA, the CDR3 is TGTGCCAGCTCACCGTTCGAGAGCAATCAGCCCCAGCATTTT.

CDR3 in DNA: TGTGCCAGCAGCGTATCAGGGGACTATAGCTCACCCCTCCACTTT. It encodes CASSVSGDYSSPLHF. The rearrangement links TRBV9 to TRBJ1-6, with D possibly matching TRBD1 (6 bases). V was trimmed by 1 base and J by 10 bases, leaving 15 bases between them. Germline assignment: CDR1 SGDLS and CDR2 YYNGEE. The length of the CDR3 is 15 residues.